This passage covers 7 T cell receptor beta chains from one sample sequenced in a study of T cell repertoires in cytomegalovirus infection. No antigens are known for them. TCRdb re-analysed the reads in MiXCR, keeping a single row per CDR3 protein. The sample carries 300,000 or so distinct CDR3 sequences, 20% to 25% recorded once. Material: cultured PBMCs, obtained from culture after CMV antigen stimulation. These TCRs come from a human donor in good health (CMV status not recorded). Some clones in this sample may be carry-over from other donors' samples.

This clonotype was counted a few times. The chain combines TRBV30 with TRBJ2-1; D possibly corresponds to TRBD2 (6 bases). This CDR3 spans 16 amino acids. The ends were cut back, 3 bases at V and 10 bases at J, with 25 bases in the middle. Per germline, CDR1 GTSNPN and CDR2 SVGIG (reference sequence). The CDR3 DNA reads TGTGCCTGGAGCGTTAGCGGACTTGGCCTTAAATGGGAGCAGTTCTTC. This codes for CAWSVSGLGLKWEQFF.

This clonotype showed up just a few times. J is TRBJ2-2 and V is TRBV2, with 7 bases fitting TRBD2. The CDR3 is 13 amino acids. Per germline, CDR1 SNHLY and CDR2 FYNNEI. With V trimmed by 4 bases and J by 7 bases, 3 bases remained unmatched. CDR3 in DNA: TGTGCCAGCAGTGGACAGCGGGGCGGGGAGCTGTTTTTT. Translated, it gives CASSGQRGGELFF.

Ten or more counts support this clonotype. The V gene is TRBV7-2, the J gene TRBJ2-1; TRBD2 might be the D (5 bases). Germline assignment: CDR1 SGHTA and CDR2 FQGNSA. V was trimmed by 3 bases and J by 4 bases, leaving 13 bases between them. CDR3 size: 15 residues. CDR3 in DNA: TGTGCCAGCAGCTTCGAGGGTTTGGGGTACAATGAGCAGTTCTTC. This translates into CASSFEGLGYNEQFF.

The genes are TRBV19 and TRBJ2-3; tentative D call: TRBD2 (6 bases). The CDR3 is made up of 14 amino acids. Per the germline V gene, CDR1 is LNHDA and CDR2 is SQIVND (reference sequence). The V end was cut by 6 bases, the J end by 6 bases, with 16 bases between. The CDR3 region is CASRPGLPWDTQYF. CDR3 nucleotide sequence: TGTGCCAGTAGGCCGGGACTGCCCTGGGATACGCAGTATTTT. Combining the CDR3 with reference TRBV19 and TRBJ2-3 gives the whole variable domain DGGITQSPKYLFRKEGQNVTLSCEQNLNHDAMYWYRQDPGQGLRLIYYSQIVNDFQKGDIAEGYSVSREKKESFPLTVTSAQKNPTAFYLCASRPGLPWDTQYFGPGTRLTVL.

This clonotype has only a few counts. The chain combines TRBV4-3 with TRBJ1-1; D gene uncertain. The CDR3 consists of 15 residues. V lost 0 bases, J lost 4 bases, and 12 bases lay in between. Germline V CDR1 and CDR2: LGHNA, YSLEER. CDR3: CASSQDLRSGTEAFF. The CDR3 DNA reads TGCGCCAGCAGCCAAGATCTCCGGTCCGGCACTGAAGCTTTCTTT.

Turning to this clonotype: A read error is possible here, since a much larger clone lies one base away. The chain uses TRBV12-3 or TRBV12-4 and TRBJ1-2; no clear D. CDR3 length equals 11 residues. V was shortened by 3 bases and J by 3 bases, with 2 bases between the two germline ends. CDR3 nucleotides: TGTGCCAGCAGTTTTCACTATGGCTACACCTTC. It specifies CASSFHYGYTF.

This chain joins TRBV27 and TRBJ2-7; 8 nucleotides agree with TRBD1. Trimming removed 0 bases from V and 2 bases from J; junction bases left unmatched: 3. The CDR3 totals 15 residues. Germline V gives CDR1 MNHEY, CDR2 SMNVEV (reference sequence). The CDR3 protein is CASSLSQDRAYEQYF. CDR3 nucleotides: TGTGCCAGCAGTTTATCACAGGACAGGGCCTACGAGCAGTACTTC.